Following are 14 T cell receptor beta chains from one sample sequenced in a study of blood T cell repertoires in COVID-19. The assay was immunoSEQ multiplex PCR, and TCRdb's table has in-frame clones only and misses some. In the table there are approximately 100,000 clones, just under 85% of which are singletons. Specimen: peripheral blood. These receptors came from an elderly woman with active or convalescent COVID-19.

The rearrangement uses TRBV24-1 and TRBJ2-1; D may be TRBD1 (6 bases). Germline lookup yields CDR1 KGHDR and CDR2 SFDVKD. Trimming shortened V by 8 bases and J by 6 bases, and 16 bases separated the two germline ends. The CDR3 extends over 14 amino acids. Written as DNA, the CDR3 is TGTGCCACCACCCCTGGTTCGGACAGCAATGAGCAGTTCTTC. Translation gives CATTPGSDSNEQFF.

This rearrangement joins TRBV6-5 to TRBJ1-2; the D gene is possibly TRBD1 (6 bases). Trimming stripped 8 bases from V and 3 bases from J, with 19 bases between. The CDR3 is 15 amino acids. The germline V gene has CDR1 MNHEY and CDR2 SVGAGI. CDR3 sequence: CASRLYETGHYGYTF. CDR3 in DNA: TGTGCCAGCCGATTGTACGAGACAGGACACTATGGCTACACCTTC.

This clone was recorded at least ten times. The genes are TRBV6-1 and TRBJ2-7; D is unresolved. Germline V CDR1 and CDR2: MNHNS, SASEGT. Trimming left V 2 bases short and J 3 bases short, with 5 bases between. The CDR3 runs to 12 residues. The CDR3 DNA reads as TGTGCCAGCAGTGAAACCGGCTACGAGCAGTACTTC. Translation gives CASSETGYEQYF.

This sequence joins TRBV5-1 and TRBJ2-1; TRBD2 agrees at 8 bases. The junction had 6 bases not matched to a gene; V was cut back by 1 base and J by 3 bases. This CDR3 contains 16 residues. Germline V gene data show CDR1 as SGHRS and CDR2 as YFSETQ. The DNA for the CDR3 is TGCGCCAGCAGCTTGCGAGCGGGGGATGTCTACAATGAGCAGTTCTTC. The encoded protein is CASSLRAGDVYNEQFF.

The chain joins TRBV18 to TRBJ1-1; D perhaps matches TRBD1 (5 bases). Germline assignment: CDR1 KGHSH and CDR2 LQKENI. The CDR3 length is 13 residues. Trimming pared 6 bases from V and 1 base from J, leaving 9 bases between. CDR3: CASSHTGNTEAFF. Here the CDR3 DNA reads TGTGCCAGCTCTCACACAGGGAACACTGAAGCTTTCTTT.

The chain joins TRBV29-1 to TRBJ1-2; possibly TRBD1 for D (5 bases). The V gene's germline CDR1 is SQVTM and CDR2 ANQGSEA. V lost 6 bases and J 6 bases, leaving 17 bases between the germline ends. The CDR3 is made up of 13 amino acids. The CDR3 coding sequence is TGCAGCGTCCTAGAGACAGCCCGGCATGGCTACACCTTC. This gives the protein CSVLETARHGYTF.

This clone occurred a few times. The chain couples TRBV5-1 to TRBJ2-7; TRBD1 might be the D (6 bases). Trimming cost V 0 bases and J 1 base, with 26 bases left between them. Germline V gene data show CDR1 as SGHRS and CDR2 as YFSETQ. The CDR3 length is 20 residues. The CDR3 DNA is TGCGCCAGCAGCTTGGCCCCACTAAATCCACAGGGAAGTTCATCCTACGAGCAGTACTTC. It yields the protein CASSLAPLNPQGSSSYEQYF.

Here the CDR3 reads CASSHSSYNEQFF. CDR3 coding DNA: TGTGCCAGCAGCCACTCCTCCTACAATGAGCAGTTCTTC. The V and J genes are TRBV27 and TRBJ2-1; D is undetermined. Trimming cost V 6 bases and J 0 bases, with 6 bases left between them. Germline CDR1 MNHEY, CDR2 SMNVEV (reference sequence). CDR3 length: 13 amino acids.

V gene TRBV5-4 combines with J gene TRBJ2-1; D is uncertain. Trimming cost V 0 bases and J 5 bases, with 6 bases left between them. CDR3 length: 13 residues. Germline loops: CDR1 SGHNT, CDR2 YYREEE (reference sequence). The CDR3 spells CASSLVADNEQFF. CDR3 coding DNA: TGTGCCAGCAGCTTGGTTGCAGACAATGAGCAGTTCTTC.

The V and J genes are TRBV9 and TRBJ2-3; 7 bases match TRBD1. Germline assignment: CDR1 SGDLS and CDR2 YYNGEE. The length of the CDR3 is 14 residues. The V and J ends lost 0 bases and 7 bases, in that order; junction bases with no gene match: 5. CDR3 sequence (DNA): TGTGCCAGCAGCGTAGCTACAGGGGCGAATACGCAGTATTTT. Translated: CASSVATGANTQYF.

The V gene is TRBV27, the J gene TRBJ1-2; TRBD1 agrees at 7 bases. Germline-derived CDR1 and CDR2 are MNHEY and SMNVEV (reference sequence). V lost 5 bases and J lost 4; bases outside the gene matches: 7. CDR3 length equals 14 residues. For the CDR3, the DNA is TGTGCCAGCAGTACCCGGGACAGCTTCTATGGCTACACCTTC. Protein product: CASSTRDSFYGYTF.

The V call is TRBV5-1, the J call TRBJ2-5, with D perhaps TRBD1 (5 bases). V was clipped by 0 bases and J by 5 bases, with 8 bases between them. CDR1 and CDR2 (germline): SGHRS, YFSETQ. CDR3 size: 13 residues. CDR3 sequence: CASSLGGSETQYF. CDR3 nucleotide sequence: TGCGCCAGCAGCTTGGGGGGCTCGGAGACCCAGTACTTC.

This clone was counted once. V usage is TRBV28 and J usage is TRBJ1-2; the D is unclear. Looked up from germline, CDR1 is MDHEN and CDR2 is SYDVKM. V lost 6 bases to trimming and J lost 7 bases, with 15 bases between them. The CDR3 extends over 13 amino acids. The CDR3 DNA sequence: TGTGCCAGCAGCATACAAGCAGGCTCTGGCTACACCTTC. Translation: CASSIQAGSGYTF.

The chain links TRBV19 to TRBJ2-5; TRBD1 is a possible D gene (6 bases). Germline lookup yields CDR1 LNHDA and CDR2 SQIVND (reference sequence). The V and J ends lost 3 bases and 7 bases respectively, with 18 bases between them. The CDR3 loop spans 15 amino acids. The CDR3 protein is CASSMSGDARMTQYF. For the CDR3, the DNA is TGTGCCAGTAGTATGTCAGGGGACGCAAGAATGACCCAGTACTTC.